This T cell receptor (beta chain) appears in the sequencing data of a study of cytomegalovirus exposure and HLA in healthy donors. Overall study context: A subsequent analysis reported that the 120 validation repertoires were produced on the same platform that had also been used for the approximately 700 first-cohort repertoires. General study points: The study recorded 150 to 200 TCR beta chains that were cytomegalovirus-associated. The classifier was said to identify cytomegalovirus status with high specificity and sensitivity.

In the case of this clone: The antigen is unknown.

Germline V gene lookup returns CDR1 SEHNR and CDR2 FQNEAQ (reference sequence). Trimming took 5 bases from V and 7 from J, leaving 12 bases between them. The CDR3 covers 12 residues. Clones were read by immunoSEQ multiplex PCR, and TCRdb kept only the in-frame ones, dropping some. The profile shows about 110,000 clones, about 88% of them singletons. Sequencing was carried out using PBMCs. The V call is TRBV7-9, the J call TRBJ2-7; D unresolved. The receptor was isolated from a woman between 18 and 30 years old in good health and CMV-seropositive. The CDR3 nucleotides are TGTGCCAGCAGCCAATCCGATACAGAGCAGTACGTC. The encoded protein is CASSQSDTEQYV.